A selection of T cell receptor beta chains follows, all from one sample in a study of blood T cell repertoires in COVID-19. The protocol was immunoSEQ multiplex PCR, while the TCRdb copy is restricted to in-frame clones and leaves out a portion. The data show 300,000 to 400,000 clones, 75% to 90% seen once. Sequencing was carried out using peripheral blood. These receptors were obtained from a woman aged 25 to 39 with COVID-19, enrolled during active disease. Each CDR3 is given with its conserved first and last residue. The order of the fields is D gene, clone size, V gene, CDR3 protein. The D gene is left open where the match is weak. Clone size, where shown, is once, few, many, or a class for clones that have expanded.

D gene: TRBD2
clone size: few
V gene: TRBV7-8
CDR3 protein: CASSRGLAGKSSYEQYF

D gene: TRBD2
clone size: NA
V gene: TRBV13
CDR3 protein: CASSSVLAGLYNEQFF

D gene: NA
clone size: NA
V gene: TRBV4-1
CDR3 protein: CASSQDWFAGYGYTF

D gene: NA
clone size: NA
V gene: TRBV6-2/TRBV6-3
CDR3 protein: CASSYGGRGTEAFF

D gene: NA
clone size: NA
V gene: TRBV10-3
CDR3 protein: CATRGGQETQYF

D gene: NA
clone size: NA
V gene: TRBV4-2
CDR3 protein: CASSQELSVSGVDALGYTF

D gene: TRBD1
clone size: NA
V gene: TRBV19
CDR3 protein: CASSAGTGENSPLHF

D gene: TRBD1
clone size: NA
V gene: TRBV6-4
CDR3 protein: CASSPGQGFTDTEAFF

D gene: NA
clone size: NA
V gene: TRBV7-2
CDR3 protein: CASSLRTGSNQPQHF

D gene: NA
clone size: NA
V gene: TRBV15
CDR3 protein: CATSLGPPYGYTF

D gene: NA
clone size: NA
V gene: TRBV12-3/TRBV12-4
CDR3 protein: CASSLGQKEAFF

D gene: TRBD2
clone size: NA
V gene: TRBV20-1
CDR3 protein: CSASPGTSGRAGEQYF

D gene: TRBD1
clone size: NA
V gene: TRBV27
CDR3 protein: CASSPQDRGISPLHF

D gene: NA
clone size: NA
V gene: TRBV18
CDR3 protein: CASSPTGPMNTEAFF

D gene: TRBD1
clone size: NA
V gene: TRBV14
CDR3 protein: CASSQKDRGHVGYTF

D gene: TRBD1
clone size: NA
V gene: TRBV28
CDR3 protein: CASRGDRDRLNQPQHF

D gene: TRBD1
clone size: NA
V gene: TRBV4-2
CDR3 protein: CASSPMGQGANTIYF

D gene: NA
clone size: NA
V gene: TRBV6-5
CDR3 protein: CASSRTDYGYTF

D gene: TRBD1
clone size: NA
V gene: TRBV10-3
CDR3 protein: CAISSGTGDEQYF

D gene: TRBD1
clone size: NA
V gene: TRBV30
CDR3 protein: CAWRDRGNQAFF

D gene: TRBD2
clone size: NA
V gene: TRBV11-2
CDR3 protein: CASSYGTSPYF

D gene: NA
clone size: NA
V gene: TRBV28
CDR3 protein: CASSLLGGVFYEQYF

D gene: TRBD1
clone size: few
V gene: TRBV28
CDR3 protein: CASSLLGTANEKLFF

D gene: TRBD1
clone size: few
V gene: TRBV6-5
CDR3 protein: CASNYEGAGEAFF

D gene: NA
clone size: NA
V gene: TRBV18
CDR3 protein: CASSPQGNYGYTF

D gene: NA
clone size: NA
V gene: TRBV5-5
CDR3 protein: CASSLAGTANNEQFF

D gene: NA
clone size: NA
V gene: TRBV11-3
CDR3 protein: CASSLETETEPNQPQHF

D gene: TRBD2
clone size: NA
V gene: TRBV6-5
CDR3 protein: CASSYRQRETYEQFF

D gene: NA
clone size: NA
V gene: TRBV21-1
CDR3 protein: CASSKVSRTGDHEQYF

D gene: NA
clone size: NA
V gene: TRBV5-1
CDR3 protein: CASSWQPGHLYEQYF

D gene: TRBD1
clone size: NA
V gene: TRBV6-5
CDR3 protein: CASRGQGYTDTQYF

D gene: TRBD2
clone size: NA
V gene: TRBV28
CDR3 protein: CASSPPRLAGAYEQYF